The clone carrying this T cell receptor (beta chain) was found many times. Its antigen is not known. Amplification of TCR beta CDR3 regions was performed using RNA transcripts as template. First-round RT-PCR targeting the TCR CDR3 was performed with the HTBI primer set. TCRdb reprocessed the multiplex PCR reads via MiXCR and lists one record per CDR3 protein. This table has fewer than 350,000 distinct CDR3 sequences, about an eighth appearing once. Researchers barred patients who had uncontrolled infection, other autoimmune disease, pregnancy or lactation. Predating any ophthalmopathy symptoms, the blood sample was taken at first hyperthyroidism diagnosis. The source of the sample is a study of T cells in Graves' hyperthyroidism and ophthalmopathy. Turning to the study itself: Upon initial diagnosis and before any treatment, peripheral blood was collected.

Per the germline V gene, CDR1 is MNHEY and CDR2 is SVGEGT. J was trimmed by 1 base and V by 3 bases; bases with no gene match: 8. This CDR3 spans 17 amino acids. Study-wide points: Most thyroid clonotypes that were expanded above 0.001 also turned up in blood.

This TCR was sampled from a woman aged 30 to 39 with Graves' hyperthyroidism that later progressed to Graves' ophthalmopathy. The chain joins TRBV6-2 or TRBV6-3 to TRBJ2-3, with TRBD2 identical over 9 bases. The sequencing sample was made of blood. The CDR3 sequence is CASSYHVAGVGTDTQYF. DNA of the CDR3: TGTGCCAGCAGTTATCATGTAGCGGGAGTCGGCACAGATACGCAGTATTTT.